Below are 25 T cell receptor beta chains sequenced from a single sample in a study of T cells in Graves' hyperthyroidism and ophthalmopathy. Amplification of TCR beta CDR3 regions was performed using RNA transcripts as template. Primed by the HTBI set, a first-round RT-PCR was run on the TCR CDR3. One entry per CDR3 protein, called by TCRdb with MiXCR from the multiplex PCR reads. The sample records around 600,000 distinct CDR3 sequences, approximately 15% being singletons. Material: blood. Source of these receptors: a woman between 45 and 60 years old with Graves' ophthalmopathy.

The table lists this clonotype with many counts. The chain combines TRBV3-1 with TRBJ2-1; 8 positions match TRBD1. The CDR3 runs 15 residues. Trimming removed 1 base from V and 7 bases from J; junction bases left unmatched: 6. Germline lookup yields CDR1 LGHDT and CDR2 YNNKEL (reference sequence). In nucleotides, the CDR3 is TGTGCCAGCAGCCAAGGACAGGGGATCGGGAATGAGCAGTTCTTC. The encoded protein is CASSQGQGIGNEQFF.

This clonotype occurred many times. The chain carries TRBV18 and TRBJ2-7, with D tentatively TRBD2 (6 bases). Per germline, CDR1 KGHSH and CDR2 LQKENI. This CDR3 is built from 18 residues. Deletions cut 1 base from V and 2 bases from J, with 21 bases between. The chain's CDR3 is CASSPLPSTRELPYEQYF. The CDR3 nucleotides read TGTGCCAGCTCACCACTCCCGTCGACTCGGGAGCTCCCCTACGAGCAGTACTTC.

In this sample, this clonotype turned up many times. The chain combines TRBV7-2 with TRBJ2-1, with 14 bases identical to TRBD2. V lost 8 bases and J lost 6; bases outside the gene matches: 6. Germline lookup yields CDR1 SGHTA and CDR2 FQGNSA. CDR3 length equals 15 residues. The CDR3 protein is CASLFGLAGGNEQFF. CDR3 nucleotide sequence: TGTGCCAGCCTCTTCGGACTAGCGGGAGGCAATGAGCAGTTCTTC.

There are many counts of this clonotype. The rearrangement links TRBV20-1 to TRBJ2-7; TRBD2 matches 9 bases. The germline CDR1 and CDR2 sequences are DFQATT and SNEGSKA (reference sequence). J lost 7 bases, V lost 1 base, and 11 bases had no gene match. The CDR3 is made up of 15 amino acids. The CDR3 DNA reads as TGCAGTGCTAGAGTAGCAGCGGGAGGCTTGTGGGAGCAGTACTTC. It encodes CSARVAAGGLWEQYF.

The genes are TRBV7-4 and TRBJ2-5, with D hard to call. The germline V gene encodes CDR1 SGHVT and CDR2 SQSDAQ. The CDR3 is 14 amino acids. Trimming took off 1 base at V and 4 bases at J, with 10 bases between the two ends. The CDR3 sequence: CASSLVRRRETQYF. In DNA form, the CDR3 reads TGTGCCAGCAGCTTAGTGAGGAGAAGAGAGACCCAGTACTTC.

This clonotype was counted between two and nine times. The V call is TRBV19, the J call TRBJ2-3; the D gene is possibly TRBD2 (6 bases). The CDR3 contains 14 residues. The V end was cut by 5 bases, the J end by 2 bases, with 11 bases between. Germline loops: CDR1 LNHDA, CDR2 SQIVND (reference sequence). The DNA for the CDR3 is TGTGCCAGTAGTTCGGGAGTTGTCACAGATACGCAGTATTTT. Translating it yields CASSSGVVTDTQYF.

This clonotype was seen at least ten times. The V gene is TRBV12-3 or TRBV12-4, the J gene TRBJ2-5; tentatively, D is TRBD1 (6 bases). V gave up 6 bases and J gave up 1 base, with 9 bases separating them. The CDR3 is 13 amino acids. This chain's CDR3 is CASSFRGQETQYF. DNA of the CDR3: TGTGCCAGCAGCTTCAGGGGCCAAGAGACCCAGTACTTC.

This clonotype came up many times. The rearrangement uses TRBV20-1 and TRBJ2-1; D unclear. V lost 5 bases to trimming and J lost 7 bases, with 15 bases between them. There are 13 residues in the CDR3. The germline V gene has CDR1 DFQATT and CDR2 SNEGSKA (reference sequence). CDR3 bases: TGCAGTGCTTCCGTCCCTAATGGGAATGAGCAGTTCTTC. This codes for CSASVPNGNEQFF.

In its sample, this clonotype was seen many times. The chain uses TRBV5-1 and TRBJ1-1, with TRBD1 as a possible D gene (6 bases). The CDR3 has 15 amino acids. Germline V gene sequence: CDR1 SGHRS, CDR2 YFSETQ. The germline V and J ends were trimmed by 0 bases and 0 bases, with 9 bases remaining between them. CDR3 DNA: TGCGCCAGCAGCTTGGTTCCAGGGGTGAACACTGAAGCTTTCTTT. Its translation is CASSLVPGVNTEAFF.

As to this clonotype: A much more abundant neighbour one base away suggests this may be a read error. V gene TRBV28 combines with J gene TRBJ2-2; 7 bases fit TRBD1. CDR1 and CDR2 (germline): MDHEN, SYDVKM. This CDR3 comprises 18 residues. Germline trimming cut 5 bases from V and 3 bases from J; bases unmatched to any gene: 15. The CDR3 DNA is TGTGCCAGCAGTGATTTGCATACCGGGACAGAGGACACCGGGGAGCTGTTTTTT. Amino acid sequence: CASSDLHTGTEDTGELFF.

With regard to this clonotype: The junction and the germline gene differ at one end; a read error may be behind it. This rearrangement joins TRBV11-3 to TRBJ2-4; TRBD2 aligns across 10 bases. This CDR3 spans 19 amino acids. CDR1 and CDR2 (germline): SGHNT, YENEEA. CDR3 residues: CASSLGTSVGLSAKNIQYF. The CDR3 bases are TGTGCCAGCAGTTTAGGGACTAGCGTTGGGCTCTCGGCCAAAAACATTCAGTACTTC.

This clonotype occurred many times. This chain uses TRBV28 with TRBJ2-3, with 12 positions matching TRBD2. The CDR3 consists of 15 residues. Germline trimming cut 8 bases from V and 4 bases from J; bases unmatched to any gene: 7. The germline V gene has CDR1 MDHEN and CDR2 SYDVKM. Here the CDR3 reads CASYSSGRAPDTQYF. The CDR3 coding sequence is TGTGCCAGCTACTCTAGCGGGAGGGCCCCAGATACGCAGTATTTT.

The chain combines TRBV27 with TRBJ1-5; TRBD1 agrees at 11 bases. Germline assignment: CDR1 MNHEY and CDR2 SMNVEV (reference sequence). The junction had 7 bases not matched to a gene; V was cut back by 5 bases and J by 7 bases. There are 15 residues in the CDR3. CDR3 nucleotides: TGTGCCAGCAGTCCCGGGACAGGGGGGAAACAGCCCCAGCATTTT. Its translation is CASSPGTGGKQPQHF.

This clonotype was seen ten or more times. The chain couples TRBV24-1 to TRBJ2-3; D not certain. Per germline, CDR1 KGHDR and CDR2 SFDVKD. The V gene lost 2 bases and the J gene lost 4 bases, with 6 bases spanning the gap. This CDR3 has 13 residues. CDR3 loop: CATSDSVPDTQYF. CDR3 coding DNA: TGTGCCACCAGTGATTCTGTTCCAGATACGCAGTATTTT.

The table lists this clonotype with many counts. This chain connects TRBV28 to TRBJ2-7, with a possible D match to TRBD1 (6 bases). The CDR3 has 14 amino acids. V gave up 2 bases and J gave up 4 bases, with 12 bases separating them. The V gene's germline CDR1 is MDHEN and CDR2 SYDVKM. The CDR3 spells CASSLQDSFYEQYF. The DNA for the CDR3 is TGTGCCAGCAGTTTACAGGACAGTTTTTACGAGCAGTACTTC. Drawing the rest from reference TRBV28 and TRBJ2-7, the complete variable domain is DVKVTQSSRYLVKRTGEKVFLECVQDMDHENMFWYRQDPGLGLRLIYFSYDVKMKEKGDIPEGYSVSREKKERFSLILESASTNQTSMYLCASSLQDSFYEQYFGPGTRLTVT.

V usage is TRBV19 and J usage is TRBJ2-4; D unclear. This CDR3 spans 13 amino acids. Germline assignment: CDR1 LNHDA and CDR2 SQIVND (reference sequence). Trimming pared 1 base from V and 5 bases from J, leaving 6 bases between. The CDR3 region has the DNA TGTGCCAGTAGTATAGTTGGAGAAAACATTCAGTACTTC. Its protein product is CASSIVGENIQYF.

This clonotype was seen repeatedly, ten times or more. V and J are TRBV7-9 and TRBJ2-7; TRBD1 matches at 7 bases. CDR3 size: 15 residues. Germline V CDR1 and CDR2: SEHNR, FQNEAQ (reference sequence). V shed 7 bases, J shed 5 bases, and the junction held 14 bases outside the gene matches. CDR3 amino acids: CASKKGAVGGDEQYF. CDR3 coding DNA: TGTGCCAGCAAAAAGGGGGCGGTTGGGGGCGACGAGCAGTACTTC.

This clonotype came up many times. The rearrangement links TRBV20-1 to TRBJ2-1; 9 positions match TRBD2. The length of the CDR3 is 13 residues. Trimming at V came to 6 bases and at J to 9 bases, leaving 9 bases not matched to a gene. Germline CDR1 and CDR2: DFQATT and SNEGSKA (reference sequence). CDR3 region: CSAHVAGVGEQFF. CDR3 DNA: TGCAGTGCCCACGTAGCGGGAGTCGGTGAGCAGTTCTTC.

This clonotype was observed a few times. The V and J genes are TRBV19 and TRBJ2-1; 10 positions agree with TRBD2. Unmatched junction bases numbered 7, after V lost 5 bases and J lost 0 bases. The CDR3 consists of 17 residues. Germline CDR1 LNHDA, CDR2 SQIVND (reference sequence). The CDR3 coding sequence is TGTGCCAGTAGTCCCCCCCCTAGCGGGAGCTCCTACAATGAGCAGTTCTTC. Protein sequence: CASSPPPSGSSYNEQFF.

As concerns this clonotype: A much bigger clone sits one base away, suggesting this may be a read error. The CDR3 nucleotides are TGTGTCAGCAGCTTTCGGGACGCAACTAATGAAAAACTGTTTTTT. The encoded protein is CVSSFRDATNEKLFF. V and J are TRBV7-8 and TRBJ1-4; possibly TRBD1 for D (5 bases). The CDR3 is 15 amino acids. The germline V gene has CDR1 SGHVS and CDR2 FQNEAQ.

This clonotype was picked up many times. The V call is TRBV12-3 or TRBV12-4, the J call TRBJ1-1; no reliable D call. V was trimmed by 3 bases and J by 2 bases, leaving 10 bases between them. This CDR3 region has 14 residues. This CDR3 reads CASSFRAGNTEAFF. CDR3 in DNA: TGTGCCAGCAGTTTTCGGGCGGGAAACACTGAAGCTTTCTTT.

The sample holds a few counts of this clonotype. This sequence joins TRBV29-1 and TRBJ1-2, with D uncertain. Germline values: CDR1 SQVTM, CDR2 ANQGSEA. The ends were cut back, 2 bases at V and 3 bases at J, with 13 bases in the middle. This CDR3 spans 14 amino acids. This CDR3 reads CSVELRDTHYGYTF. The CDR3 region has the DNA TGCAGCGTTGAACTAAGGGATACGCACTATGGCTACACCTTC.

Many counts were recorded for this clonotype. V usage is TRBV7-8 and J usage is TRBJ2-5; D unresolved. Germline values: CDR1 SGHVS, CDR2 FQNEAQ. The length of the CDR3 is 13 residues. V was trimmed by 3 bases and J by 2 bases, leaving 7 bases between them. CDR3 bases: TGTGCCAGCAGCTTCCAGCAGCAAGAGACCCAGTACTTC. It specifies CASSFQQQETQYF.

A few counts support this clonotype. This chain links TRBV27 with TRBJ2-1; 8 nucleotides align to TRBD1. V was pared by 3 bases and J by 12 bases, with 13 bases of the junction left unmatched. There are 15 residues in the CDR3. Germline lookup yields CDR1 MNHEY and CDR2 SMNVEV (reference sequence). CDR3: CASSFDRGGLEGQFF. The CDR3 bases are TGTGCCAGCAGTTTTGACAGGGGTGGGCTGGAGGGGCAGTTCTTC.

This clonotype was observed many times. The V gene is TRBV7-8, the J gene TRBJ2-2, with 14 bases matching TRBD2. CDR3 length: 18 residues. Germline V gene sequence: CDR1 SGHVS, CDR2 FQNEAQ. V shed 3 bases and J 4 bases; nucleotides not matched to a gene: 7. Here the CDR3 reads CASSLRLAGGMSTGELFF. In nucleotides, the CDR3 is TGTGCCAGCAGCTTGAGACTAGCGGGAGGGATGAGCACCGGGGAGCTGTTTTTT.